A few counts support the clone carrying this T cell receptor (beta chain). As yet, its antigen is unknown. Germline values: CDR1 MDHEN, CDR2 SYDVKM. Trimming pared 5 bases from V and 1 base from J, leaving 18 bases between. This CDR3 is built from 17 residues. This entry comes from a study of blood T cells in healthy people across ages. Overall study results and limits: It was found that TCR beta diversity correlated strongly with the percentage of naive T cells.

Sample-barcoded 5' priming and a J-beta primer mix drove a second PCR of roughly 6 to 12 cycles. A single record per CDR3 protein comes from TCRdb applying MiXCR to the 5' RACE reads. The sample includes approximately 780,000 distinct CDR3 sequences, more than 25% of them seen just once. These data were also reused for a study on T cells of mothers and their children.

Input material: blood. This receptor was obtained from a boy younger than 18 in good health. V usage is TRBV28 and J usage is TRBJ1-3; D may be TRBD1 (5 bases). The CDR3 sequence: CASSRSGQPKSGNTIYF. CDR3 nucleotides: TGTGCCAGCAGTAGGTCCGGACAACCGAAATCTGGAAACACCATATATTTT.